These T cell receptor beta chains were read from a single sample in a study of cytomegalovirus exposure and HLA in healthy donors. Some clones are missing from TCRdb's copy, which holds only in-frame ones; the method was immunoSEQ multiplex PCR. The table has 150,000 to 180,000 clones, approximately 74% seen once; the top ten hold 2.1%. The sample taken for sequencing was PBMCs. These receptors originate from a man aged 25-40 years in good health and CMV-seronegative. The CDR3 runs from the conserved cysteine through the conserved F or W. Each record gives: clone size, J gene, V gene, D gene, CDR3 protein, CDR3 DNA. A D gene is named only where the DNA matches it firmly. Size values are once, few and many counts, or a class for expanded clones, and some rows have none.

>NA|TRBJ2-7|TRBV9|TRBD2
CASSVGGRGGDEQYF
TGTGCCAGCAGCGTAGGAGGGCGGGGGGGCGACGAGCAGTACTTC
>NA|TRBJ2-7|TRBV28|NA
CASSPLERRSSYEQYF
TGTGCCAGCAGTCCCCTCGAACGGCGGAGCTCCTACGAGCAGTACTTC
>NA|TRBJ2-5|TRBV6-5|TRBD2
CASSALAGGRETQYF
TGTGCCAGCAGTGCCCTAGCGGGGGGGCGAGAGACCCAGTACTTC
>NA|TRBJ2-1|TRBV29-1|NA
CSVDQIGDYNEQFF
TGCAGCGTCGATCAAATCGGGGACTACAATGAGCAGTTCTTC
>NA|TRBJ2-2|TRBV28|TRBD1
CASSNRGKAGELFF
TGTGCCAGCAGTAACAGGGGGAAGGCCGGGGAGCTGTTTTTT
>NA|TRBJ2-1|TRBV4-1|NA
CASSQWEEGYNEQFF
TGCGCCAGCAGCCAATGGGAGGAGGGTTACAATGAGCAGTTCTTC
>few|TRBJ1-3|TRBV7-2|TRBD1
CASSSQGALGNTIYF
TGTGCCAGCAGCTCACAGGGGGCGCTGGGAAACACCATATATTTT
>few|TRBJ1-6|TRBV4-3|NA
CASSQEAGLNSPLHF
TGCGCCAGCAGCCAAGAGGCGGGGCTTAATTCACCCCTCCACTTT
>few|TRBJ2-2|TRBV15|NA
CATHATTATGELFF
TGTGCCACCCACGCAACGACAGCCACCGGGGAGCTGTTTTTT
>few|TRBJ1-1|TRBV14|NA
CASSQLPGVEAFF
TGTGCCAGCAGCCAACTCCCGGGAGTTGAAGCTTTCTTT
>NA|TRBJ2-7|TRBV4-1|TRBD2
CASSQVSGVSYEQYF
TGCGCCAGCAGCCAAGTTAGCGGGGTTTCCTACGAGCAGTACTTC
>NA|TRBJ1-1|TRBV19|TRBD1
CASSIDLFGDSLNTEAFF
TGTGCCAGTAGTATAGACCTGTTCGGGGACAGTTTGAACACTGAAGCTTTCTTT
>NA|TRBJ2-3|TRBV13|TRBD1
CASSLRQGQPSTDTQYF
TGTGCCAGCAGCTTAAGACAGGGTCAACCTAGCACAGATACGCAGTATTTT
>NA|TRBJ1-1|TRBV2|TRBD1
CASSPGTANTEAFF
TGTGCCAGCAGTCCCGGGACAGCGAACACTGAAGCTTTCTTT
>NA|TRBJ1-3|TRBV19|NA
CFGGAMEFTRENTIYF
TGTTTCGGGGGGGCTATGGAGTTCACGAGGGAAAACACCATATATTTT
>NA|TRBJ2-5|TRBV7-2|TRBD2
CASSPWTSGGQETQYF
TGTGCCAGCAGCCCTTGGACTAGCGGGGGACAAGAGACCCAGTACTTC